One and the same sample provided the 22 T cell receptor beta chains below, sequenced in a study of cytomegalovirus exposure and HLA in healthy donors. PCR amplification relied on 60 Vbeta primers (plus 13 Jbeta primers). Clones were sequenced by immunoSEQ multiplex PCR, and TCRdb holds only the in-frame ones, with some missing. The sample includes 200,000 to 250,000 clones, 70% to 80% of them seen just once. Specimen: PBMCs. The receptor set was obtained from a girl aged 2 to 9 in good health and CMV-seronegative.

This chain connects TRBV19 to TRBJ2-7, with 7 bases matching TRBD1. Trimming at V came to 10 bases and at J to 6 bases, leaving 6 bases not matched to a gene. There are 11 residues in the CDR3. CDR1 and CDR2 from the germline V gene are LNHDA and SQIVND (reference sequence). This CDR3 is CANQGGGEQYF. The CDR3 nucleotides are TGTGCCAACCAAGGGGGCGGCGAGCAGTACTTC. Based on the CDR3 plus reference TRBV19 and TRBJ2-7, the full variable domain is DGGITQSPKYLFRKEGQNVTLSCEQNLNHDAMYWYRQDPGQGLRLIYYSQIVNDFQKGDIAEGYSVSREKKESFPLTVTSAQKNPTAFYLCANQGGGEQYFGPGTRLTVT.

The gene calls are TRBV5-6 and TRBJ2-5, with D perhaps matching TRBD1 (6 bases). Germline CDR1 is SGHDT and CDR2 is YYEEEE. Trimming took off 3 bases at V and 3 bases at J, with 15 bases between the two ends. This CDR3 spans 15 amino acids. In DNA, the CDR3 is TGTGCCAGCAGCTCGAGACAGGATTGGGAAGAGACCCAGTACTTC. Its translation: CASSSRQDWEETQYF.

The chain combines TRBV27 with TRBJ2-7, with TRBD2 identical over 7 bases. The CDR3 runs 15 residues. The germline gives CDR1 MNHEY, CDR2 SMNVEV (reference sequence). V shed 3 bases and J 2 bases; nucleotides not matched to a gene: 7. CDR3 loop: CASSFLLADTYEQYF. Written as DNA, the CDR3 is TGTGCCAGCAGTTTCTTGCTAGCGGATACCTACGAGCAGTACTTC.

The chain recombines TRBV5-1 with TRBJ1-6; D remains unclear. CDR3 length equals 16 residues. CDR1 is SGHRS and CDR2 is YFSETQ in the germline V gene. V lost 4 bases, J lost 0 bases, and 11 bases lay in between. As DNA, the CDR3 is TGCGCCAGCAGCATCGACATGAGCTCCTATAATTCACCCCTCCACTTT. This gives the protein CASSIDMSSYNSPLHF.

This chain joins TRBV6-5 and TRBJ1-2; D uncertain. Germline loops: CDR1 MNHEY, CDR2 SVGAGI. This CDR3 is 15 amino acids long. The V end was cut by 2 bases, the J end by 4 bases, with 14 bases between. Here the CDR3 DNA reads TGTGCCAGCAGTTACGATCGGTCTTATGGCTATGGCTACACCTTC. Translating gives CASSYDRSYGYGYTF.

The chain recombines TRBV2 with TRBJ1-3; TRBD1 matches 10 bases. The V segment lost 11 bases and the J segment 2 bases; nucleotides outside the gene matches: 18. Germline V gives CDR1 SNHLY, CDR2 FYNNEI. This CDR3 comprises 18 residues. The CDR3 DNA reads TGTGCCGGAAAGGGGTTGCGATCGGGACAGGGGACTGGAAACACCATATATTTT. This encodes CAGKGLRSGQGTGNTIYF.

This clone showed up just a few times. The rearrangement uses TRBV9 and TRBJ2-5; 14 bases are a match to TRBD2. Germline V gives CDR1 SGDLS, CDR2 YYNGEE. The V gene end was trimmed by 0 bases and the J gene end by 2 bases; junction bases not matched to a gene: 9. The CDR3 has 19 amino acids. CDR3 in DNA: TGTGCCAGCAGCGTAGGGGATGGACTAGCGGGAGGATGGCAAGAGACCCAGTACTTC. This codes for CASSVGDGLAGGWQETQYF.

CDR3 nucleotide sequence: TGTGCCAGCAGCTTTAGGGGTAACTCCTACGAGCAGTACTTC. Protein product: CASSFRGNSYEQYF. V and J are TRBV5-4 and TRBJ2-7, with D maybe TRBD1 (5 bases). The CDR3 runs 14 residues. The germline gives CDR1 SGHNT, CDR2 YYREEE (reference sequence). Trimming took 2 bases from V and 0 from J, leaving 9 bases between them.

This sequence joins TRBV9 and TRBJ1-2; 9 bases are shared with TRBD1. The V gene's germline CDR1 is SGDLS and CDR2 YYNGEE. J was trimmed by 8 bases and V by 3 bases; bases with no gene match: 14. The CDR3 covers 16 residues. CDR3 bases: TGTGCCAGCAGCGCCACCGGGACAGGGAGGTCGGAGGGCTACACCTTC. Protein: CASSATGTGRSEGYTF.

CDR3 sequence reads: CASSPHSRTANTEAFF. The CDR3 nucleotides are TGTGCCAGCAGCCCCCACTCGCGGACAGCGAACACTGAAGCTTTCTTT. This chain connects TRBV7-9 to TRBJ1-1; D possibly corresponds to TRBD1 (6 bases). CDR3 length: 16 amino acids. Trimming left V 5 bases short and J 1 base short, with 17 bases between. Germline values: CDR1 SEHNR, CDR2 FQNEAQ (reference sequence).

CDR3 loop: CAISPYRQGKDGEQFF. CDR3 DNA: TGTGCCATCAGCCCTTACCGACAGGGAAAGGATGGTGAGCAGTTCTTC. The chain has TRBV10-3 and TRBJ2-1, with 7 bases fitting TRBD1. The CDR3 runs 16 residues. V was clipped by 6 bases and J by 9 bases; unmatched bases: 17. In germline, CDR1 is ENHRY, CDR2 SYGVKD.

The chain recombines TRBV30 with TRBJ2-7; 12 positions agree with TRBD2. Per germline, CDR1 GTSNPN and CDR2 SVGIG (reference sequence). V shed 4 bases and J 2 bases; nucleotides not matched to a gene: 6. The CDR3 is 15 amino acids. CDR3 DNA sequence: TGTGCCTGGACCCCGACTAGCGGGAGAACCTACGAGCAGTACTTC. This encodes CAWTPTSGRTYEQYF. The full variable domain, in which reference TRBV30 and TRBJ2-7 provide the parts outside the CDR3, is SQTIHQWPATLVQPVGSPLSLECTVEGTSNPNLYWYRQAAGRGLQLLFYSVGIGQISSEVPQNLSASRPQDRQFILSSKKLLLSDSGFYLCAWTPTSGRTYEQYFGPGTRLTVT.

V is TRBV21-1 and J is TRBJ2-5; TRBD2, the D gene given by the table, was not confirmed from the DNA. TRBV21-1 is flagged as a pseudogene. There are 14 residues in the CDR3. CDR3 sequence reads: CASPSRGRFGTQYF. The CDR3 bases are TGTGCCAGCCCAAGTCGGGGGAGGTTTGGGACCCAGTACTTC.

This clone has just a few counts. The V gene is TRBV14, the J gene TRBJ2-7; 8 bases map to TRBD1. The ends lost 4 bases at V and 2 bases at J; junction bases unmatched: 10. This CDR3 has 16 residues. CDR1 is SGHDN and CDR2 is FVKESK in the germline V gene. CDR3 protein: CASSRLGTGNTYEQYF. CDR3 coding DNA: TGTGCCAGCAGCCGATTAGGGACAGGTAACACCTACGAGCAGTACTTC. Variable domain in full (rest from reference TRBV14 and TRBJ2-7): EAGVTQFPSHSVIEKGQTVTLRCDPISGHDNLYWYRRVMGKEIKFLLHFVKESKQDESGMPNNRFLAERTGGTYSTLKVQPAELEDSGVYFCASSRLGTGNTYEQYFGPGTRLTVT.

The J gene is TRBJ2-7, the V gene TRBV18; 7 bases line up with TRBD2. CDR1 is KGHSH and CDR2 is LQKENI in the germline V gene. V shed 4 bases, J shed 3 bases, and the junction held 9 bases outside the gene matches. The CDR3 length is 15 residues. The CDR3 bases are TGTGCCAGCTCACTTAGTCGGACGGGGGGCTACGAGCAGTACTTC. This encodes CASSLSRTGGYEQYF.

V gene TRBV7-9 combines with J gene TRBJ2-3; 8 positions agree with TRBD2. This CDR3 is 19 amino acids long. The junction had 13 bases not matched to a gene; V was cut back by 1 base and J by 1 base. Germline CDR1 reads SEHNR; CDR2 reads FQNEAQ (reference sequence). CDR3 DNA: TGTGCCAGCAGCTTAGGGGGGTGGGCTAGCGGGCTCTGCACAGATACGCAGTATTTT. Translating it yields CASSLGGWASGLCTDTQYF.

This chain links TRBV7-9 with TRBJ2-7; TRBD1 might be the D (5 bases). V was trimmed by 10 bases and J by 0 bases, leaving 13 bases between them. The CDR3 extends over 13 amino acids. The germline V gene has CDR1 SEHNR and CDR2 FQNEAQ (reference sequence). The CDR3 here is CATHHRSSYEQYF. The CDR3 DNA reads as TGTGCCACCCATCACAGGAGCTCCTACGAGCAGTACTTC.

The rearrangement joins TRBV5-4 to TRBJ2-3; 9 nucleotides line up with TRBD2. Germline V gene data show CDR1 as SGHNT and CDR2 as YYREEE (reference sequence). V gave up 2 bases and J gave up 4 bases; unmatched junction bases: 5. This CDR3 has 15 residues. The CDR3: CASSLAGGRPDTQYF. Here the CDR3 DNA reads TGTGCCAGCAGCTTAGCGGGAGGAAGGCCAGATACGCAGTATTTT.

V is TRBV29-1 and J is TRBJ2-5; D might be TRBD2 (6 bases). Germline V gene sequence: CDR1 SQVTM, CDR2 ANQGSEA. V gave up 0 bases and J gave up 2 bases, with 13 bases separating them. This CDR3 is 15 amino acids long. The CDR3 DNA reads as TGCAGCGTTGAAGACTACGGGGGACGGCAAGAGACCCAGTACTTC. Translating it yields CSVEDYGGRQETQYF.

Here the CDR3 reads CASSQEPGRYEQYF. The CDR3 DNA sequence: TGCGCCAGCAGCCAGGAGCCAGGGAGGTACGAGCAGTACTTC. The chain employs TRBV4-1 and TRBJ2-7, with D possibly TRBD2 on 6 matching bases. V was pared by 3 bases and J by 4 bases, with 13 bases between. The CDR3 is 14 amino acids. CDR1 and CDR2 from the germline V gene are MGHRA and YSYEKL.

This chain joins TRBV5-1 and TRBJ2-7; 9 bases are shared with TRBD2. The CDR3 is made up of 15 amino acids. V dropped 4 bases and J dropped 4; count of bases not matched to a gene: 9. CDR1 is SGHRS, CDR2 YFSETQ, per germline. CDR3 coding DNA: TGCGCCAGCAGCGGGGAAGCGGGAGGCCCGTACGAGCAGTACTTC. Translated, it gives CASSGEAGGPYEQYF.

This clone appeared once. This sequence joins TRBV7-9 and TRBJ2-7, with TRBD2 identical over 8 bases. Trimming at V came to 5 bases and at J to 6 bases, leaving 6 bases not matched to a gene. Germline V CDR1 and CDR2: SEHNR, FQNEAQ (reference sequence). The CDR3 covers 13 residues. In DNA form, the CDR3 reads TGTGCCAGCAGCCCCGGGGGGGGAGGCGAGCAGTACTTC. Amino acid sequence: CASSPGGGGEQYF.